This T cell receptor (beta chain) was found in a study of immune cell composition in non-small cell lung cancer (dated by TCRdb to the late 2010s). Context from the whole study: Histologic subtype, mostly lung adenocarcinoma or squamous cell carcinoma, was determined with H&E together with p63, CK5, Napsin A and TTF-1 immunohistochemistry. Four tumour specimens with TCR-beta data were rare histological subtypes and were excluded from the subtype comparisons. Adaptive Biotechnologies TCR-beta sequencing was carried out on about 31 paired NSCLC tumour and non-adjacent lung specimens, as well as on 25 to 30 tumour-only specimens. In supplementary cohort #1, which comprised 10 lung adenocarcinoma cases, paired tumour/lung TCR-beta sequencing was performed and TIL populations were generated so that tumour reactivity could be assessed. The study at large found these results: No significant correlation was found between tumour TCR-beta clonality and smoking pack-years. Top 10 clone scores and productive clonality were significantly higher in lung squamous cell carcinoma than in lung adenocarcinoma tumours. In over eight adenocarcinoma cases, maximal tumour-associated clone frequency correlated strongly with TIL tumour reactivity, whereas overall clonality did not. The reactivity cohort was only approximately nine cases, and tumour-reactive clones were not shown to share sequences with the dominant in vivo tumour-associated clones. Tumour-associated clones >0.5% occurred in nearly half of NSCLC cases: around 32% of adenocarcinomas versus approximately 82% of squamous carcinomas.

A two-step multiplex PCR amplified TCR-beta CDR3 regions from genomic DNA, and the second step of the PCR added Illumina-compatible adaptors. As a commercial immunoSEQ service, TCR-beta immunosequencing was carried out on an Illumina platform. The paper's processing steps were these. Repertoires were described by productive clonality and by Top 10 Clones, which is the percentage of T-cell templates coming from the ten most frequent sequences. Productive clonality ranged from 0 to 1, with 1 indicating a monoclonal population. Tumour-associated clones, identified using log10 scatter plots, were defined as sequences that made up at least 0.1% of tumour T-cell templates and were not found in the matched non-adjacent lung. Analyses were done in GraphPad Prism7 and R, with Student's t-tests for two-group comparisons, ANOVA for stages, and linear regression for relationships. TCRdb mirrors the immuneACCESS table, restricted to in-frame sequences. Some clones are absent from its copies; in checked studies, under half trace to an unresolved V gene, and the reason for the others is unknown. V, J and clone size reflect that table, while D and trimming were determined from the DNA. Here the sample has around 4,100 clones; 70% to 75% occur a single time. The ten largest clones represent 20% to 25% of the sample.

Genomic DNA was extracted with the QIAamp DNA kit from frozen aliquots of unsorted single-cell suspensions. The tumour samples consisted of non-small cell lung cancer tissue that had been surgically resected. Tissues arrived within 2 hours after resection and were immediately processed into single-cell suspensions. Tissue was mechanically dissociated and enzymatically digested with DNase I, collagenase I and hyaluronidase for 25 to 35 minutes at 37 °C, then filtered and RBC-lysed. From the cysteine through the phenylalanine, the CDR3 covers 15 amino acids. Only the CDR3 part of the read is kept: 45 bases, read in frame from the first base. As to this clone: What this receptor recognizes is not known. Qualities for individual bases were not recorded, and no much larger clone is one base off.

Sequenced: lung tumor tissue. This TCR was sampled from a human donor with non-small cell lung cancer. The chain is encoded by TRBV21-1 joined to TRBJ1-2; the table's D call, TRBD1, was not checked against the DNA. TRBV21-1 is classified as a pseudogene. CDR3 loop: CASSKAETTGEGYTF. The nucleotide sequence is TGTGCCAGCAGCAAAGCCGAGACAACAGGTGAGGGCTACACCTTC.